The present T cell receptor beta chain was sequenced within a study of blood T cell repertoires in COVID-19. Across the whole study: COVID-19 samples collected from the United States, Italy and Spain covered acute and convalescent phases. The cDNA or gDNA used as material had been derived from T cells, B-cell-depleted T cells, or PBMCs.

Germline trimming cut 5 bases from V and 0 bases from J; bases unmatched to any gene: 4. CDR1 and CDR2 from the germline V gene are MNHNY and SVGAGI (reference sequence). This CDR3 comprises 14 residues. Original handling: Nucleated cell number was recorded as an estimate derived from reference gene primer amplification. The method was immunoSEQ multiplex PCR; TCRdb's version includes in-frame clones alone and lacks a portion of them. The D gene and trimming were derived from the DNA, and the V and J assignments and clone size from that table. This table has about 50,000 clones, 90% appearing once. The rearrangement links TRBV6-6 to TRBJ2-7; 7 nucleotides align to TRBD1. Source material: peripheral blood. The receptor's source is a woman older than 75 with acute or convalescent COVID-19. As DNA, the CDR3 is TGTGCCAGCAGTGGGACAGCAGCCTCCTACGAGCAGTACTTC. Protein: CASSGTAASYEQYF.